These 21 T cell receptor beta chains were sequenced from one sample in a study of neoadjuvant anti-PD-1 for oral cavity cancer. Time point: after neoadjuvant nivolumab, at surgical resection. This table comes from immunoSEQ multiplex PCR, and its TCRdb copy is limited to in-frame clones, with some not included. The sample includes roughly 25,000 clones, 25% to 30% of them seen just once. Sequencing was performed on tumor tissue, taken after nivolumab (anti-PD-1) treatment. All receptors derive from a person between 40 and 85 years old with oral cavity squamous cell carcinoma.

In its sample, this clone was seen a few times. The chain couples TRBV6-6 to TRBJ2-3; 9 nucleotides line up with TRBD1. The CDR3 loop spans 14 amino acids. V lost 6 bases to trimming and J lost 6 bases; unmatched junction nucleotides: 7. CDR1 is MNHNY, CDR2 SVGAGI, per germline (reference sequence). The CDR3 nucleotides are TGTGCCAGCAGCATGGACAGGGGACGTGATACGCAGTATTTT. This translates into CASSMDRGRDTQYF.

This clone was picked up one time. V usage is TRBV29-1 and J usage is TRBJ2-1; no reliable D call. CDR1 and CDR2 (germline): SQVTM, ANQGSEA. The CDR3 loop spans 16 amino acids. The V and J ends lost 2 bases and 3 bases respectively, with 17 bases between them. The CDR3 DNA reads as TGCAGCGTTGAATCGCTGGGTAACAGTGACTACAATGAGCAGTTCTTC. It encodes CSVESLGNSDYNEQFF.

This chain joins TRBV15 and TRBJ1-2; TRBD1 is a possible D gene (6 bases). The V end lost 3 bases, the J end lost 5 bases, and 13 bases lay between the germline ends. CDR1 and CDR2 from the germline V gene are LNHNV and YYDKDF (reference sequence). This CDR3 is 14 amino acids long. As DNA, the CDR3 is TGTGCCACCAGCAGGCCAGGACAGTTTTATGGCTACACCTTC. Residues: CATSRPGQFYGYTF.

This chain joins TRBV9 and TRBJ2-1; a possible D gene is TRBD2 (6 bases). V lost 4 bases to trimming and J lost 10 bases, with 12 bases between them. This CDR3 is 12 amino acids long. The V gene's germline CDR1 is SGDLS and CDR2 YYNGEE. In DNA, the CDR3 is TGTGCCAGCAGCTCCGGGGGTCAGGAGCAGTTCTTC. Translation: CASSSGGQEQFF.

A few counts support this clone. The V gene is TRBV7-2, the J gene TRBJ1-5, with D unclear. In germline, CDR1 is SGHTA, CDR2 FQGNSA. Trimming removed 1 base at V and 1 base at J, with 8 bases between. This CDR3 spans 15 amino acids. The CDR3 here is CASSLGVASNQPQHF. The CDR3 DNA follows: TGTGCCAGCAGCTTAGGGGTGGCCAGCAATCAGCCCCAGCATTTT. The full variable domain, its missing parts supplied by reference TRBV7-2 and TRBJ1-5, is GAGVSQSPSNKVTEKGKDVELRCDPISGHTALYWYRQSLGQGLEFLIYFQGNSAPDKSGLPSDRFSAERTGGSVSTLTIQRTQQEDSAVYLCASSLGVASNQPQHFGDGTRLSIL.

In its sample, this clone was seen once. The genes are TRBV5-4 and TRBJ2-1, with 10 bases identical to TRBD2. The CDR3 runs to 18 residues. In germline, CDR1 is SGHNT, CDR2 YYREEE (reference sequence). With 0 bases clipped from V and 5 bases from J, the junction kept 11 bases outside the gene matches. The DNA for the CDR3 is TGTGCCAGCAGCTTGGGCCCTTTAGCGGGGGGCCGGAACAATGAGCAGTTCTTC. Translation gives CASSLGPLAGGRNNEQFF.

CDR3 loop: CASSLDPNSRHGYTF. CDR3 in DNA: TGTGCCAGCAGTTTGGACCCCAATTCCCGCCATGGCTACACCTTC. This sequence joins TRBV6-5 and TRBJ1-2; D is ambiguous. This CDR3 comprises 15 residues. Trimming removed 4 bases from V and 6 bases from J, with 18 bases in between. Germline-derived CDR1 and CDR2 are MNHEY and SVGAGI.

This chain uses TRBV5-1 with TRBJ1-6, with TRBD1 as a possible D gene (6 bases). CDR1 and CDR2 from the germline V gene are SGHRS and YFSETQ. V was shortened by 1 base and J by 10 bases, with 18 bases between the two germline ends. This CDR3 has 16 amino acids. CDR3 in DNA: TGCGCCAGCAGCTTGATTTACAGGGAGCTTAGGTCACCCCTCCACTTT. Its protein product is CASSLIYRELRSPLHF.

This clone has only one observation. The chain joins TRBV4-1 to TRBJ2-7, with TRBD2 matching 8 bases. The CDR3 covers 17 residues. CDR1 is MGHRA, CDR2 YSYEKL, per germline. Unmatched junction bases numbered 8, after V lost 1 base and J lost 0 bases. The DNA of the CDR3 is TGCGCCAGCAGCCAAGCGGCGGCTAGCGGGCCCTCCTACGAGCAGTACTTC. Translation: CASSQAAASGPSYEQYF.

The V gene is TRBV30, the J gene TRBJ1-6; weak D call: TRBD1 (5 bases). Per the germline V gene, CDR1 is GTSNPN and CDR2 is SVGIG (reference sequence). The CDR3 is made up of 13 amino acids. The V end was cut by 3 bases, the J end by 15 bases, with 18 bases between. The CDR3: CAWSAGEGLRLHF. The DNA for the CDR3 is TGTGCCTGGAGCGCCGGGGAGGGGCTGCGCCTCCACTTT.

This chain uses TRBV19 with TRBJ1-4; 7 bases are shared with TRBD1. V gave up 10 bases and J gave up 0 bases; unmatched junction bases: 14. Germline assignment: CDR1 LNHDA and CDR2 SQIVND (reference sequence). The CDR3 runs to 17 residues. This CDR3 is CATSGTAIYSTNEKLFF. CDR3 coding DNA: TGTGCCACCTCCGGGACAGCGATCTACTCAACTAATGAAAAACTGTTTTTT.

This clone was counted only a few times. This sequence joins TRBV5-1 and TRBJ1-6; no firm D call. V was shortened by 4 bases and J by 5 bases, with 7 bases between the two germline ends. Per the germline V gene, CDR1 is SGHRS and CDR2 is YFSETQ. CDR3 length equals 13 residues. CDR3 DNA sequence: TGCGCCAGCAGCCCCACGAATAATTCACCCCTCCACTTT. Residues: CASSPTNNSPLHF.

This clone occurred a few times. V gene TRBV11-2 combines with J gene TRBJ1-2; perhaps TRBD1 as D (5 bases). The CDR3 is 15 amino acids. Germline V gene data show CDR1 as SGHAT and CDR2 as FQNNGV. V lost 3 bases and J lost 7, with 18 bases in between. The CDR3 here is CASSFIGQGGSGYTF. The DNA of the CDR3 is TGTGCCAGCAGCTTTATAGGGCAGGGCGGTAGTGGCTACACCTTC.

This clone has more than one count but fewer than ten. The rearrangement links TRBV6-5 to TRBJ1-2, with D perhaps TRBD1 (6 bases). CDR3 length equals 14 residues. Germline CDR1 and CDR2: MNHEY and SVGAGI. The germline V and J ends were trimmed by 6 bases and 4 bases, with 15 bases remaining between them. The CDR3: CASREGHLTYGYTF. CDR3 DNA: TGTGCCAGCAGGGAGGGACATTTGACCTATGGCTACACCTTC.

The table lists this clone with many counts. This sequence joins TRBV11-3 and TRBJ1-3; D not certain. Per the germline V gene, CDR1 is SGHNT and CDR2 is YENEEA. Trimming stripped 5 bases from V and 4 bases from J, with 6 bases between. CDR3 length: 12 amino acids. The DNA for the CDR3 is TGTGCCAGCAGCGTGGGCGGAAACACCATATATTTT. Its translation is CASSVGGNTIYF.

The J gene is TRBJ1-1, the V gene TRBV25-1; D is perhaps TRBD1 (6 bases). The CDR3 runs to 15 residues. The germline CDR1 and CDR2 sequences are MGHDK and SYGVNS. Trimming left V 3 bases short and J 1 base short, with 12 bases between. CDR3 sequence: CASSDPRQENTEAFF. Here the CDR3 DNA reads TGTGCCAGCAGTGATCCGAGACAGGAGAACACTGAAGCTTTCTTT. Drawing the rest from reference TRBV25-1 and TRBJ1-1, the complete variable domain is EADIYQTPRYLVIGTGKKITLECSQTMGHDKMYWYQQDPGMELHLIHYSYGVNSTEKGDLSSESTVSRIRTEHFPLTLESARPSHTSQYLCASSDPRQENTEAFFGQGTRLTVV.

The CDR3 loop reads CASSRGTFPFYGYTF. The CDR3 coding sequence is TGTGCCAGCAGTAGGGGAACCTTTCCTTTCTATGGCTACACCTTC. The chain recombines TRBV27 with TRBJ1-2; a possible D gene is TRBD1 (5 bases). Trimming pared 5 bases from V and 4 bases from J, leaving 17 bases between. Germline V gene lookup returns CDR1 MNHEY and CDR2 SMNVEV (reference sequence). The length of the CDR3 is 15 residues.

The chain has TRBV6-4 and TRBJ2-6; 7 bases match TRBD2. Germline CDR1 and CDR2: MRHNA and SNTAGT. J lost 0 bases, V lost 5 bases, and 7 bases had no gene match. This CDR3 is built from 17 residues. CDR3 region: CASSQGGATSGANVLTF. CDR3 in DNA: TGTGCCAGCAGTCAGGGAGGGGCTACCTCTGGGGCCAACGTCCTGACTTTC.

The gene calls are TRBV20-1 and TRBJ1-1; D ambiguous. Germline assignment: CDR1 DFQATT and CDR2 SNEGSKA (reference sequence). This CDR3 has 11 residues. CDR3 amino acids: CSSTANTEAFF. DNA of the CDR3: TGCAGCTCGACCGCGAACACTGAAGCTTTCTTT.

CDR3 residues: CASSLSRTGRFYEQYF. The CDR3 DNA reads as TGTGCCAGCAGTTTATCCCGGACAGGGAGGTTCTACGAGCAGTACTTC. This sequence joins TRBV27 and TRBJ2-7; 8 bases map to TRBD1. CDR1 is MNHEY, CDR2 SMNVEV, per germline (reference sequence). With 0 bases clipped from V and 3 bases from J, the junction kept 7 bases outside the gene matches. The CDR3 loop spans 16 amino acids.

In this sample, this clone turned up many times. The chain couples TRBV14 to TRBJ1-2; D possibly corresponds to TRBD1 (6 bases). CDR1 and CDR2 from the germline V gene are SGHDN and FVKESK. The CDR3 loop spans 15 amino acids. V was cut by 4 bases and J by 7 bases, with 19 bases left in between. CDR3 sequence reads: CASSLSGGGYRGYTF. The CDR3 nucleotides read TGTGCCAGCAGCCTATCAGGAGGGGGATATCGTGGCTACACCTTC.